The 19 T cell receptor beta chains below all came from one sample that was sequenced in a study of long-term antiretroviral therapy in people with HIV. Run at survey level, the immunoSEQ assay was version v3.0. Profiling relied on immunoSEQ multiplex PCR, and the TCRdb table lists in-frame clones only, not all of them. The sample lists over 15,000 clones; 80% to 90% were seen once. Specimen: unsorted PBMCs, collected 4.2 years after starting antiretroviral therapy. The origin of the receptors is a man over 45 with HIV.

This chain connects TRBV29-1 to TRBJ2-1; 9 positions agree with TRBD2. Trimming took 7 bases from V and 11 from J; bases not matched to a gene: 6. This CDR3 contains 11 residues. Looked up from germline, CDR1 is SQVTM and CDR2 is ANQGSEA. CDR3 bases: TGCAGCGCCCAAAGCGGGGGGCAGCAGTTCTTC. It encodes CSAQSGGQQFF.

This clone has only one observation. The chain is built from TRBV20-1 and TRBJ1-1, with D unclear. Germline assignment: CDR1 DFQATT and CDR2 SNEGSKA (reference sequence). Between the trimmed V and J ends, which lost 5 bases and 3 bases, there was a span of 7 bases. This CDR3 has 11 amino acids. CDR3: CSASSYTEAFF. The CDR3 nucleotides read TGCAGTGCTTCCAGCTACACTGAAGCTTTCTTT.

This clone was seen just once. The chain is built from TRBV5-6 and TRBJ2-6; 9 bases line up with TRBD1. V was pared by 2 bases and J by 0 bases, with 3 bases of the junction left unmatched. Germline CDR1 SGHDT, CDR2 YYEEEE. The CDR3 covers 17 residues. This CDR3 reads CASSLGTGLSGANVLTF. DNA of the CDR3: TGTGCCAGCAGCTTAGGGACAGGGCTCTCTGGGGCCAACGTCCTGACTTTC.

The chain is built from TRBV5-5 and TRBJ1-1; D possibly corresponds to TRBD1 (5 bases). Trimming shortened V by 1 base and J by 1 base, and 11 bases separated the two germline ends. Germline V gene data show CDR1 as SGHKS and CDR2 as YYEKEE (reference sequence). This CDR3 spans 15 amino acids. CDR3 sequence (DNA): TGTGCCAGCAGCTTGACCCAGGGTTCGAACACTGAAGCTTTCTTT. This codes for CASSLTQGSNTEAFF.

V is TRBV29-1 and J is TRBJ2-7; maybe TRBD1 (5 bases). CDR1 SQVTM and CDR2 ANQGSEA come from the germline V gene. Between the trimmed V and J ends, which lost 2 bases and 3 bases, there was a span of 5 bases. The CDR3 runs to 11 residues. The CDR3 loop reads CSVEQGYEQYF. CDR3 DNA: TGCAGCGTTGAACAGGGCTACGAGCAGTACTTC.

The chain combines TRBV2 with TRBJ2-2; TRBD1 aligns across 11 bases. This CDR3 is 16 amino acids long. Germline-derived CDR1 and CDR2 are SNHLY and FYNNEI. Losses at the gene ends were 6 bases for V and 2 bases for J; bases not matched to a gene: 5. The CDR3 region is CASRPGTGGNTGELFF. The CDR3 DNA is TGTGCCAGCAGGCCCGGGACAGGGGGAAACACCGGGGAGCTGTTTTTT.

This clone was detected once. The CDR3 protein is CASTPGGPLHF. The CDR3 DNA reads as TGTGCCAGCACCCCCGGGGGACCCCTCCACTTT. The chain carries TRBV2 and TRBJ1-6, with D possibly TRBD1 on 5 matching bases. The CDR3 has 11 amino acids. Per germline, CDR1 SNHLY and CDR2 FYNNEI. V dropped 7 bases and J dropped 12 bases, with 10 bases sitting between them.

The chain employs TRBV7-9 and TRBJ2-7; 10 nucleotides agree with TRBD1. Unmatched junction bases numbered 6, after V lost 5 bases and J lost 5 bases. This CDR3 has 14 residues. The germline CDR1 and CDR2 sequences are SEHNR and FQNEAQ (reference sequence). CDR3 bases: TGTGCCAGCAGCCCCGGGACAGGGGACGACGAGCAGTACTTC. Amino acid sequence: CASSPGTGDDEQYF.

The gene calls are TRBV7-9 and TRBJ1-6; 8 bases fit TRBD1. The CDR3 consists of 14 residues. V shed 5 bases and J 7 bases; nucleotides not matched to a gene: 4. From germline, CDR1 is SEHNR and CDR2 FQNEAQ (reference sequence). The CDR3 reads CASSQTGVNSPLHF. The CDR3 DNA sequence: TGTGCCAGCAGCCAGACAGGGGTAAATTCACCCCTCCACTTT.

The chain links TRBV7-8 to TRBJ2-1, with 9 bases that match TRBD2. J lost 7 bases, V lost 6 bases, and 10 bases had no gene match. The CDR3 spans 15 residues. CDR1 is SGHVS and CDR2 is FQNEAQ in the germline V gene. CDR3 DNA sequence: TGTGCCAGCAGACCGGGACTAGCCTTAAGAAATGAGCAGTTCTTC. This translates into CASRPGLALRNEQFF.

The table lists this clone with a few counts. V usage is TRBV5-1 and J usage is TRBJ1-1, with a weak D call TRBD1 (5 bases). V dropped 1 base and J dropped 5 bases, with 9 bases sitting between them. CDR3 size: 13 residues. From germline, CDR1 is SGHRS and CDR2 YFSETQ. The CDR3 DNA is TGCGCCAGCAGCTTGCAGGGAGGAACTGAAGCTTTCTTT. This encodes CASSLQGGTEAFF.

This chain links TRBV12-5 with TRBJ2-5; 10 bases line up with TRBD2. The germline gives CDR1 LGHNT, CDR2 FRNRAP. The CDR3 is 14 amino acids. The J segment lost 3 bases and the V segment lost 7 bases, leaving 5 bases of the junction unmatched. CDR3 DNA sequence: TGTGCTAGTGAGTCTAGCGGGGGAAAAGAGACCCAGTACTTC. This gives the protein CASESSGGKETQYF.

The gene calls are TRBV6-1 and TRBJ1-1; D gene uncertain. Trimming removed 9 bases from V and 1 base from J, with 9 bases in between. Germline-derived CDR1 and CDR2 are MNHNS and SASEGT. CDR3 length equals 12 residues. This chain's CDR3 is CASTWGNTEAFF. For the CDR3, the DNA is TGTGCCAGTACGTGGGGGAACACTGAAGCTTTCTTT.

The rearrangement links TRBV6-1 to TRBJ1-5; D remains unclear. Germline CDR1 MNHNS, CDR2 SASEGT. The ends were cut back, 0 bases at V and 0 bases at J, with 15 bases in the middle. The length of the CDR3 is 18 residues. CDR3 region: CASSEAQSVSFSNQPQHF. The CDR3 nucleotides are TGTGCCAGCAGTGAAGCGCAGTCAGTCTCCTTTAGCAATCAGCCCCAGCATTTT.

The sample holds one count of this clone. The genes are TRBV29-1 and TRBJ1-1, with D unresolved. V lost 0 bases to trimming and J lost 2 bases, with 10 bases between them. Germline values: CDR1 SQVTM, CDR2 ANQGSEA. The CDR3 extends over 14 amino acids. Here the CDR3 reads CSVEERNRNTEAFF. CDR3 DNA: TGCAGCGTTGAAGAGAGGAACCGAAACACTGAAGCTTTCTTT.

The rearrangement uses TRBV27 and TRBJ1-6, with TRBD1 as a possible D gene (6 bases). Germline values: CDR1 MNHEY, CDR2 SMNVEV (reference sequence). Trimming pared 5 bases from V and 1 base from J, leaving 12 bases between. The CDR3 loop spans 16 amino acids. The CDR3 DNA is TGTGCCAGCAGTCCCAGGGGCGCGTCCTATAATTCACCCCTCCACTTT. Protein: CASSPRGASYNSPLHF.

The J gene is TRBJ2-1, the V gene TRBV5-4, with 9 bases that match TRBD1. This CDR3 comprises 18 residues. The germline V gene encodes CDR1 SGHNT and CDR2 YYREEE (reference sequence). Trimming at V came to 5 bases and at J to 0 bases, leaving 12 bases not matched to a gene. As DNA, the CDR3 is TGTGCCAGCAGGCCGGGACAGGGTATTCCTAGCTCCTACAATGAGCAGTTCTTC. Its translation: CASRPGQGIPSSYNEQFF.

The chain carries TRBV10-1 and TRBJ1-1; TRBD1 is a possible D gene (5 bases). The germline gives CDR1 WNHNN, CDR2 SYGVQD (reference sequence). Trimming left V 2 bases short and J 4 bases short, with 8 bases between. The CDR3 has 13 amino acids. The CDR3 region is CASSERGVTEAFF. CDR3 coding DNA: TGCGCCAGCAGTGAGCGAGGGGTCACTGAAGCTTTCTTT.

This chain links TRBV13 with TRBJ2-7, with D possibly being TRBD2 (5 bases). This CDR3 comprises 15 residues. Trimming stripped 3 bases from V and 0 bases from J, with 12 bases between. The germline V gene has CDR1 PRHDT and CDR2 FYEKMQ (reference sequence). CDR3 residues: CASSFDGDSSYEQYF. As DNA, the CDR3 is TGTGCCAGCAGCTTCGACGGGGATAGCTCCTACGAGCAGTACTTC.